This T cell receptor beta chain emerged from a study of shared clonotypes between healthy human individuals. Study-wide points: Collection of samples was limited to blood; tissue repertoires likely differ.

Turning to this clone: As yet, its antigen is unknown.

Per sorted-subset replicate PCR, input was approximately 0.2 ug DNA, representing tens of thousands of T cell genomes. Generated by immunoSEQ multiplex PCR, the TCRdb table keeps only in-frame clones and is missing some. Here the sample spans more than 2,000,000 clones, around nine tenths being singletons. The CD4+ fraction was divided into a CD45RA+ naive subset and a CD45RA-negative memory subset. The V gene's germline CDR1 is KGHSH and CDR2 LQKENI. V shed 6 bases and J 6 bases; nucleotides not matched to a gene: 10. The CDR3 sequence is 14 residues long. The sequence came from a man younger than 35 in good health. The sequencing input was naive CD4+ T cells sorted from blood. Subset: CD45RA+ positively selected. V and J are TRBV18 and TRBJ2-7, with 8 bases fitting TRBD2. DNA for the CDR3: TGTGCCAGCTCGGTTAGCGGGACCCAATCCGAGCAGTACTTC. Translating it yields CASSVSGTQSEQYF.